This T cell receptor beta chain was recorded in a study of regulatory T cells in long-lasting Graves disease. Sequencing libraries for TCR beta were prepared with iRepertoire HTBI primers and Arm-PCR of CDR3 regions. MiXCR was run by TCRdb on the multiplex PCR reads, yielding one entry per CDR3 protein. This sample yields about 530,000 distinct CDR3 sequences, of which roughly a sixth are seen a single time; about 25% belongs to the top ten. Whole-study findings and limits: Among samples with persistent disease, TRBV28, TRBJ1-2 and TRBJ2-5 were favored.

As to this clonotype: Its antigen remains unidentified.

This sample's time point: newly diagnosed GD, antithyroid drugs for less than 3 months. Extracted RNA from PBMCs served as the source of the TCR library. V lost 6 bases and J lost 0, with 10 bases in between. Germline CDR1 and CDR2: MNHNS and SASEGT. This CDR3 contains 14 residues. The same specimen was also included in a second study, on T cells in Graves' hyperthyroidism and ophthalmopathy. Per that study: Any patient presenting with uncontrolled infection, other autoimmune disease, pregnancy or lactation was left out.

Specimen: peripheral blood mononuclear cells (PBMCs), collected at new diagnosis, from a patient treated with antithyroid drugs. The sequence came from a woman aged 35-65 years with Graves disease. V and J are TRBV6-1 and TRBJ2-3; D is possibly TRBD2 (5 bases). The CDR3 DNA reads TGTGCCAGCAGGGCTAGCAGTAGCACAGATACGCAGTATTTT. It encodes CASRASSSTDTQYF.